These 18 T cell receptor beta chains were all obtained from the same sample, sequenced in a study of blood T cell repertoires in COVID-19. Clones were read by immunoSEQ multiplex PCR, and TCRdb kept only the in-frame ones, dropping some. The sample includes 75,000 to 100,000 clones, under 85% of them seen just once. Sequences were obtained from peripheral blood. Receptors originate from a woman over 75 with acute or convalescent COVID-19.

The V gene is TRBV5-6, the J gene TRBJ1-2; unclear D gene. The germline CDR1 and CDR2 sequences are SGHDT and YYEEEE. The V end lost 7 bases, the J end lost 2 bases, and 9 bases lay between the germline ends. The CDR3 length is 12 residues. CDR3 residues: CASWRINYGYTF. The CDR3 DNA follows: TGTGCCAGCTGGCGGATAAACTATGGCTACACCTTC.

This chain joins TRBV30 and TRBJ2-3; 9 nucleotides align to TRBD2. V was clipped by 6 bases and J by 5 bases; unmatched bases: 9. The CDR3 is 14 amino acids. Germline V gene data show CDR1 as GTSNPN and CDR2 as SVGIG (reference sequence). The CDR3 DNA sequence: TGTGCCTGCCGGGCGGGGGGGGCAGGAGATACGCAGTATTTT. Translating it yields CACRAGGAGDTQYF.

The V gene is TRBV24-1, the J gene TRBJ1-6; D unclear. V was cut by 9 bases and J by 10 bases, with 24 bases left in between. This CDR3 is built from 16 residues. Germline lookup yields CDR1 KGHDR and CDR2 SFDVKD. CDR3 bases: TGTGCCACCTCCGACCCGTGGCTGTGGGTCAGGTCACCCCTCCACTTT. Its translation is CATSDPWLWVRSPLHF.

The chain combines TRBV7-9 with TRBJ2-7; D is ambiguous. CDR1 is SEHNR and CDR2 is FQNEAQ in the germline V gene (reference sequence). The CDR3 totals 11 residues. V was trimmed by 4 bases and J by 4 bases, leaving 5 bases between them. The CDR3, as DNA: TGTGCCAGCAGCTCCATGTACGAGCAGTACTTC. Translating it yields CASSSMYEQYF. Full variable domain (outside the CDR3, taken from reference TRBV7-9 and TRBJ2-7): DTGVSQNPRHKITKRGQNVTFRCDPISEHNRLYWYRQTLGQGPEFLTYFQNEAQLEKSRLLSDRFSAERPKGSFSTLEIQRTEQGDSAMYLCASSSMYEQYFGPGTRLTVT.

This sequence joins TRBV5-6 and TRBJ2-1; TRBD2 matches 7 bases. V lost 4 bases and J lost 3; bases outside the gene matches: 4. There are 14 residues in the CDR3. CDR1 is SGHDT, CDR2 YYEEEE, per germline. CDR3 nucleotide sequence: TGTGCCAGCAGCCCCCGGGACTACTACAATGAGCAGTTCTTC. Translated: CASSPRDYYNEQFF.

The V and J genes are TRBV29-1 and TRBJ1-1, with 9 bases aligning to TRBD1. After removal of 6 bases from V and 5 bases from J, the junction contained 4 bases not matched to a gene. The CDR3 is 12 amino acids. Germline CDR1 is SQVTM and CDR2 is ANQGSEA. CDR3 nucleotides: TGCAGCGTAGGGACAGGGCGGACTGAAGCTTTCTTT. As protein: CSVGTGRTEAFF.

The chain has TRBV12-3 or TRBV12-4 and TRBJ2-5; D call uncertain. The CDR3 is 12 amino acids. The germline V and J ends were trimmed by 2 bases and 4 bases, with 5 bases remaining between them. This CDR3 reads CASSLPPETQYF. DNA of the CDR3: TGTGCCAGCAGTTTACCTCCAGAGACCCAGTACTTC.

The rearrangement uses TRBV11-3 and TRBJ2-1; 7 bases agree with TRBD2. CDR3 length: 15 residues. V lost 4 bases, J lost 4 bases, and 7 bases stayed unmatched. The V gene's germline CDR1 is SGHNT and CDR2 YENEEA. In nucleotides, the CDR3 is TGTGCCAGCAGCTGGGGGAGGGCCGGTTACAATGAGCAGTTCTTC. Amino acid sequence: CASSWGRAGYNEQFF.

This clone was recorded only once. The chain recombines TRBV4-3 with TRBJ2-2; 7 bases agree with TRBD1. Germline V gene sequence: CDR1 LGHNA, CDR2 YSLEER. The CDR3 totals 16 residues. Losses at the gene ends were 1 base for V and 0 bases for J; bases not matched to a gene: 2. The CDR3 DNA sequence: TGCGCCAGCAGCCAAGGGACAGGAACGAACACCGGGGAGCTGTTTTTT. Translating it yields CASSQGTGTNTGELFF.

A word on this clone: One junction end disagrees with the germline gene, perhaps due to a read error. The chain links TRBV7-7 to TRBJ2-5; tentatively, D is TRBD1 (6 bases). Germline values: CDR1 SSHAT, CDR2 FNYEAQ (reference sequence). The CDR3 is 14 amino acids. The CDR3 sequence: CASSPDRNQETQYF. CDR3 DNA: TGTGCTAGCAGCCCGGACAGAAACCAAGAGACCCAGTACTTC.

The chain joins TRBV6-5 to TRBJ1-2; possible D gene TRBD1, 6 bases. CDR3 length: 13 residues. V dropped 7 bases and J dropped 3 bases, with 12 bases sitting between them. Germline CDR1 reads MNHEY; CDR2 reads SVGAGI. CDR3 nucleotides: TGTGCCAGCATCGAACAGGGCCACTATGGCTACACCTTC. This gives the protein CASIEQGHYGYTF.

The genes are TRBV18 and TRBJ2-7; 7 bases are a match to TRBD2. The trim removed 3 bases at V and 3 bases at J, leaving 11 bases unmatched. The CDR3 is 16 residues long. Germline lookup yields CDR1 KGHSH and CDR2 LQKENI. Written as DNA, the CDR3 is TGTGCCAGCTCACCTCCGTCTGGCGGGGGATTCTACGAGCAGTACTTC. Translated, it gives CASSPPSGGGFYEQYF.

V usage is TRBV18 and J usage is TRBJ1-4; 10 positions match TRBD1. CDR3 length equals 15 residues. Trimming took 2 bases from V and 3 from J; bases not matched to a gene: 0. Germline V gives CDR1 KGHSH, CDR2 LQKENI. The CDR3 spells CASSPGTGANEKLFF. In DNA, the CDR3 is TGTGCCAGCTCACCAGGGACAGGGGCTAATGAAAAACTGTTTTTT. Filled out from reference TRBV18 and TRBJ1-4, the complete variable domain reads NAGVMQNPRHLVRRRGQEARLRCSPMKGHSHVYWYRQLPEEGLKFMVYLQKENIIDESGMPKERFSAEFPKEGPSILRIQQVVRGDSAAYFCASSPGTGANEKLFFGSGTQLSVL.

In DNA form, the CDR3 reads TGTGCCAGCAGCAAAGTAGATATAATACGGACAGGGGGCGAGACGTACGAGCAGTACTTC. This gives the protein CASSKVDIIRTGGETYEQYF. The chain combines TRBV21-1 with TRBJ2-7; TRBD1 is the table's D call and was not checked against the DNA. TRBV21-1 is shown as a pseudogene. The length of the CDR3 is 20 residues.

The chain couples TRBV19 to TRBJ2-5, with TRBD2 identical over 9 bases. The CDR3 has 15 amino acids. Germline V gives CDR1 LNHDA, CDR2 SQIVND (reference sequence). V lost 3 bases and J lost 5; bases outside the gene matches: 7. CDR3: CASSISSGKMETQYF. For the CDR3, the DNA is TGTGCCAGTAGTATTTCTAGCGGGAAGATGGAGACCCAGTACTTC. Complete variable domain (other parts from reference TRBV19 and TRBJ2-5): DGGITQSPKYLFRKEGQNVTLSCEQNLNHDAMYWYRQDPGQGLRLIYYSQIVNDFQKGDIAEGYSVSREKKESFPLTVTSAQKNPTAFYLCASSISSGKMETQYFGPGTRLLVL.

The chain has TRBV5-1 and TRBJ2-1, with 7 bases matching TRBD2. J was trimmed by 1 base and V by 5 bases; bases with no gene match: 9. Germline lookup yields CDR1 SGHRS and CDR2 YFSETQ. The CDR3 spans 16 residues. CDR3 in amino acids: CASSFLGSGSYNEQFF. As DNA, the CDR3 is TGCGCCAGCAGTTTCCTAGGTAGCGGGTCCTACAATGAGCAGTTCTTC.

The genes are TRBV6-2 or TRBV6-3 and TRBJ2-2; the D gene is possibly TRBD1 (6 bases). Per the germline V gene, CDR1 is MNHEY and CDR2 is SVGEGT. CDR3 length: 16 amino acids. V shed 7 bases and J shed 4 bases, with 19 bases lying between them. CDR3 coding DNA: TGTGCCAGCATCCCAGACAGGACCCCTGCCACCGGGGAGCTGTTTTTT. It encodes CASIPDRTPATGELFF.

The chain links TRBV3-1 (or the pseudogene TRBV3-2) to TRBJ2-3; D unclear. Germline V gene lookup returns CDR1 LGHDT and CDR2 YNNKEL (reference sequence). The CDR3 totals 11 residues. The V gene lost 8 bases and the J gene lost 6 bases, with 9 bases spanning the gap. CDR3 sequence reads: CASSSLDTQYF. The CDR3 DNA is TGTGCCAGCTCCTCCCTGGATACGCAGTATTTT.